Shown below are 20 T cell receptor beta chains from a single sample sequenced in a study of T cells in Graves' hyperthyroidism and ophthalmopathy. TCR beta CDR3 region amplification was performed from RNA transcripts. HTBI primers were employed in a first-round RT-PCR of the TCR CDR3. MiXCR was run by TCRdb on the multiplex PCR reads, yielding one entry per CDR3 protein. The table shows hundreds of thousands of distinct CDR3 sequences, with about 17% occurring only once. Sequenced sample: blood. The receptors were sampled from a woman in her forties or fifties with Graves' hyperthyroidism that later progressed to Graves' ophthalmopathy.

This clonotype was seen many times. The chain is built from TRBV12-3 or TRBV12-4 and TRBJ1-1, with 9 bases fitting TRBD1. The CDR3 sequence is 14 residues long. V lost 6 bases to trimming and J lost 2 bases; unmatched junction nucleotides: 4. In nucleotides, the CDR3 is TGTGCCAGCAGCAATACAGGGGGCAACACTGAAGCTTTCTTT. Encoded protein: CASSNTGGNTEAFF.

The genes are TRBV7-9 and TRBJ1-2, with D tentatively TRBD1 (5 bases). V gave up 3 bases and J gave up 3 bases, with 17 bases separating them. Germline CDR1 and CDR2: SEHNR and FQNEAQ (reference sequence). CDR3 length equals 16 residues. The DNA for the CDR3 is TGTGCCAGCAGCTTGGGACCGGCCCAGAGTTACTATGGCTACACCTTC. It encodes CASSLGPAQSYYGYTF.

Concerning this clonotype itself: This may be a read error: a much more frequent sequence differs by one nucleotide. The chain recombines TRBV3-1 with TRBJ1-2; D gene uncertain. This CDR3 region has 14 residues. Germline V gene lookup returns CDR1 LGHDT and CDR2 YNNKEL (reference sequence). V was clipped by 4 bases and J by 5 bases, with 14 bases between them. Written as DNA, the CDR3 is TGTGCCAGCAGCCGGGCGATCGGGCCTTATGGCTACACCTTC. Amino acid sequence: CASSRAIGPYGYTF. Variable domain in full (rest from reference TRBV3-1 and TRBJ1-2): DTAVSQTPKYLVTQMGNDKSIKCEQNLGHDTMYWYKQDSKKFLKIMFSYNNKELIINETVPNRFSPKSPDKAHLNLHINSLELGDSAVYFCASSRAIGPYGYTFGSGTRLTVV.

This chain connects TRBV7-2 to TRBJ1-5, with TRBD1 matching 9 bases. From germline, CDR1 is SGHTA and CDR2 FQGNSA. The CDR3 spans 14 residues. V shed 5 bases and J 9 bases; nucleotides not matched to a gene: 8. DNA for the CDR3: TGTGCCAGCAGCAACCAGCCGGGACAGGGGCCCCAGCATTTT. Amino acids: CASSNQPGQGPQHF.

This clonotype was detected a few times. The chain links TRBV3-1 to TRBJ2-7, with D perhaps TRBD2 (5 bases). The CDR3 contains 15 residues. V was trimmed by 5 bases and J by 5 bases, leaving 19 bases between them. The germline CDR1 and CDR2 sequences are LGHDT and YNNKEL (reference sequence). The CDR3 spells CASSITPAAGNEQYF. The CDR3 DNA follows: TGTGCCAGCAGCATCACCCCCGCCGCCGGGAACGAGCAGTACTTC.

The chain has TRBV30 and TRBJ2-1; D gene uncertain. Germline V CDR1 and CDR2: GTSNPN, SVGIG (reference sequence). V lost 8 bases and J lost 8, with 13 bases in between. The CDR3 covers 11 residues. CDR3 in DNA: TGTGCCCGGACGGAAGGTGATGAGCAGTTCTTC. This sequence encodes CARTEGDEQFF.

In this sample, this clonotype turned up once. This chain joins TRBV9 and TRBJ2-1; the D gene could be TRBD1 or TRBD2 (5 bases each). Germline V lookup: CDR1 SGDLS, CDR2 YYNGEE. Trimming took off 4 bases at V and 5 bases at J, with 16 bases between the two ends. The CDR3 covers 15 residues. CDR3 amino acids: CASSTALGDHNEQFF. CDR3 nucleotides: TGTGCCAGCAGCACTGCCCTGGGGGATCACAATGAGCAGTTCTTC.

This chain links TRBV13 with TRBJ1-2; TRBD1 might be the D (5 bases). This CDR3 has 14 amino acids. Deletions cut 5 bases from V and 6 bases from J, with 16 bases between. Germline V gene sequence: CDR1 PRHDT, CDR2 FYEKMQ (reference sequence). Written as DNA, the CDR3 is TGTGCCAGCAGCACCGGGGGGACTGAGGATGGCTACACCTTC. Translation: CASSTGGTEDGYTF.

The gene calls are TRBV6-5 and TRBJ1-3; D unresolved. Trimming took 2 bases from V and 0 from J, leaving 5 bases between them. Germline assignment: CDR1 MNHEY and CDR2 SVGAGI. This CDR3 has 14 residues. The CDR3 region has the DNA TGTGCCAGCAGTTACGCCAGCTCTGGAAACACCATATATTTT. This gives the protein CASSYASSGNTIYF.

This clonotype was seen many times. The chain employs TRBV12-3 or TRBV12-4 and TRBJ2-4; 7 bases map to TRBD1. This CDR3 has 19 residues. The J segment lost 0 bases and the V segment lost 5 bases, leaving 16 bases of the junction unmatched. CDR3 coding DNA: TGTGCCAGCAGTCGGACACCCTCGACAGGGCCTCTAGCCAAAAACATTCAGTACTTC. Amino acids: CASSRTPSTGPLAKNIQYF.

V gene TRBV6-2 or TRBV6-3 combines with J gene TRBJ1-4; D is possibly TRBD1 (6 bases). The CDR3 consists of 14 residues. V lost 6 bases to trimming and J lost 5 bases, with 13 bases between them. Per the germline V gene, CDR1 is MNHEY and CDR2 is SVGEGT. The chain's CDR3 is CASRKQGLNEKLFF. CDR3 DNA sequence: TGTGCCAGCAGAAAACAGGGACTAAATGAAAAACTGTTTTTT.

This clonotype was observed many times. The chain is built from TRBV20-1 and TRBJ2-7, with 9 bases that match TRBD1. This CDR3 is 16 amino acids long. V lost 0 bases and J lost 2; bases outside the gene matches: 8. Per germline, CDR1 DFQATT and CDR2 SNEGSKA (reference sequence). For the CDR3, the DNA is TGCAGTGCTAGAGATCCAGCCGGGACAGGGCCCTACGAGCAGTACTTC. Translation gives CSARDPAGTGPYEQYF.

This clonotype was found a few times. V usage is TRBV5-5 and J usage is TRBJ1-1; D is undetermined. CDR1 and CDR2 (germline): SGHKS, YYEKEE (reference sequence). This CDR3 spans 15 amino acids. V gave up 2 bases and J gave up 2 bases, with 13 bases separating them. The CDR3 here is CASSFFSRSNTEAFF. CDR3 DNA: TGTGCCAGCAGCTTTTTCTCCAGGAGTAACACTGAAGCTTTCTTT.

This clonotype was detected many times. This chain links TRBV30 with TRBJ2-3; D is unclear. The V gene's germline CDR1 is GTSNPN and CDR2 SVGIG (reference sequence). This CDR3 has 12 residues. The V end was cut by 1 base, the J end by 6 bases, with 8 bases between. The CDR3 reads CAWSGADDTQYF. The CDR3 DNA reads as TGTGCCTGGAGTGGGGCGGACGATACGCAGTATTTT.

V gene TRBV29-1 combines with J gene TRBJ2-3; D is uncertain. With 4 bases removed from V and 4 bases from J, the gap between germline ends came to 3 bases. There are 10 residues in the CDR3. Looked up from germline, CDR1 is SQVTM and CDR2 is ANQGSEA. CDR3 residues: CSVAPDTQYF. The CDR3 bases are TGCAGCGTTGCCCCAGATACGCAGTATTTT.

In this sample, this clonotype turned up once. The rearrangement uses TRBV6-1 and TRBJ2-7; 8 bases match TRBD1. The germline V gene encodes CDR1 MNHNS and CDR2 SASEGT. The length of the CDR3 is 12 residues. V gave up 8 bases and J gave up 5 bases; unmatched junction bases: 5. CDR3 sequence (DNA): TGTGCCAGCCGCAGGGGGCTGGACGAGCAGTACTTC. This encodes CASRRGLDEQYF.

This clonotype was seen at least ten times. CDR3 residues: CASSDASGQVFMLGYGYTF. The CDR3 bases are TGTGCCAGCAGTGATGCCTCGGGACAGGTCTTTATGCTTGGCTATGGCTACACCTTC. This chain uses TRBV2 with TRBJ1-2; 8 positions agree with TRBD1. The V and J ends lost 3 bases and 4 bases, in that order; junction bases with no gene match: 19. The CDR3 covers 19 residues. Per germline, CDR1 SNHLY and CDR2 FYNNEI.

The rearrangement joins TRBV6-1 to TRBJ2-3, with 10 nucleotides matching TRBD2. V trimming: 5 bases; J trimming: 0 bases; junction bases outside the gene matches: 8. Germline lookup yields CDR1 MNHNS and CDR2 SASEGT. The CDR3 is 17 amino acids. The CDR3 here is CASSSIAGGPSTDTQYF. The DNA for the CDR3 is TGTGCCAGCAGTTCGATAGCGGGGGGACCTAGCACAGATACGCAGTATTTT.

This clonotype was recorded a few times. The chain links TRBV25-1 to TRBJ1-2; no definite D call. The germline V gene has CDR1 MGHDK and CDR2 SYGVNS. The germline V and J ends were trimmed by 7 bases and 6 bases, with 18 bases remaining between them. The CDR3 runs to 14 residues. The chain's CDR3 is CASTNAGDWNGYTF. The CDR3 DNA follows: TGTGCCAGCACCAATGCGGGAGATTGGAATGGCTACACCTTC.

The chain couples TRBV10-3 to TRBJ1-2; TRBD1 might be the D (6 bases). Trimming stripped 7 bases from V and 4 bases from J, with 16 bases between. There are 14 residues in the CDR3. Germline loops: CDR1 ENHRY, CDR2 SYGVKD. The CDR3 DNA follows: TGTGCCATCACCGAAGGACAGTCTTCCTATGGCTACACCTTC. This sequence encodes CAITEGQSSYGYTF.